This TCR beta chain was identified in a study of T cell responses to AZD1222 COVID-19 vaccine. Overall study: Samples with a second dose at about 4 or about 12 weeks were pooled together.

Concerning this clone itself: Its antigen is as yet unknown.

Overall study results and limits: All repertoire sampling was performed exclusively after the peak T cell response. Only a handful of individuals given AZD1222 were seropositive at baseline. Two AZD1222 administrations were followed by greater Spike-specific TCR breadth and depth.

The CDR3 consists of 15 residues. V shed 1 base and J shed 4 bases, with 12 bases lying between them. CDR1 is SGHKS and CDR2 is YYEKEE in the germline V gene (reference sequence). Profiled with immunoSEQ multiplex PCR; TCRdb holds only in-frame clones, not every one. Among some 83,000 clones listed, 85% to 90% were seen once. V usage is TRBV5-5 and J usage is TRBJ1-5, with D uncertain. The input for sequencing was peripheral blood, taken on day 0 of AZD1222 vaccination. The receptor comes from an adult in good health. The CDR3 coding sequence is TGTGCCAGCAGCTTGTCGGGGTCCCAAAATCAGCCCCAGCATTTT. Translated: CASSLSGSQNQPQHF.